These 28 T cell receptor beta chains were all obtained from the same sample, sequenced in a study of blood T cell repertoires in COVID-19. Produced via immunoSEQ multiplex PCR; TCRdb's table is partial and in-frame only. Of roughly 170,000 clones listed, around 73% are singletons. The sequenced material came from PBMCs or T cells enriched from blood (not recorded which). These receptor sequences come from a woman aged 45 to 65 who had recovered from COVID-19.

The genes are TRBV5-4 and TRBJ2-7, with a weak D call TRBD2 (6 bases). The CDR3 sequence is 18 residues long. The germline CDR1 and CDR2 sequences are SGHNT and YYREEE (reference sequence). V was shortened by 2 bases and J by 0 bases, with 21 bases between the two germline ends. CDR3 residues: CASSFDPLATRSSYEQYF. The DNA for the CDR3 is TGTGCCAGCAGCTTCGATCCCCTAGCGACCAGGAGCTCCTACGAGCAGTACTTC.

This clone is a singleton in its sample. The chain joins TRBV6-5 to TRBJ2-1; TRBD2 is a possible D gene (6 bases). Trimming cost V 7 bases and J 4 bases, with 11 bases left between them. Germline assignment: CDR1 MNHEY and CDR2 SVGAGI. The CDR3 contains 13 residues. CDR3: CASTEGRYNEQFF. CDR3 in DNA: TGTGCCAGCACGGAGGGCCGGTACAATGAGCAGTTCTTC.

This clone was detected once. The CDR3: CASSTTRGTEAFF. The CDR3 DNA sequence: TGTGCCAGTAGTACAACTCGGGGAACTGAAGCTTTCTTT. The chain uses TRBV19 and TRBJ1-1; D gene ambiguous. The CDR3 runs to 13 residues. Trimming left V 4 bases short and J 5 bases short, with 11 bases between. CDR1 is LNHDA, CDR2 SQIVND, per germline (reference sequence).

V and J are TRBV18 and TRBJ2-7; 9 nucleotides line up with TRBD1. Germline CDR1 is KGHSH and CDR2 is LQKENI. V shed 4 bases and J 5 bases; nucleotides not matched to a gene: 15. CDR3 size: 17 residues. The CDR3 sequence is CASSLLFQQGARHEQYF. The CDR3 DNA follows: TGTGCCAGCTCACTACTCTTTCAACAGGGGGCTAGACACGAGCAGTACTTC. Variable domain in full (rest from reference TRBV18 and TRBJ2-7): NAGVMQNPRHLVRRRGQEARLRCSPMKGHSHVYWYRQLPEEGLKFMVYLQKENIIDESGMPKERFSAEFPKEGPSILRIQQVVRGDSAAYFCASSLLFQQGARHEQYFGPGTRLTVT.

The chain is built from TRBV7-9 and TRBJ2-3; 10 nucleotides align to TRBD2. V lost 1 base to trimming and J lost 0 bases; unmatched junction nucleotides: 1. Germline CDR1 reads SEHNR; CDR2 reads FQNEAQ (reference sequence). The CDR3 covers 16 residues. CDR3 nucleotides: TGTGCCAGCAGCTTAGGGACTAGCGGTAGCACAGATACGCAGTATTTT. This translates into CASSLGTSGSTDTQYF.

This chain uses TRBV11-2 with TRBJ2-7; 11 bases agree with TRBD2. V shed 1 base and J 2 bases; nucleotides not matched to a gene: 1. Germline V lookup: CDR1 SGHAT, CDR2 FQNNGV. This CDR3 contains 15 residues. The DNA for the CDR3 is TGTGCCAGCAGCTTAGTGGGACTAGCGGCCTACGAGCAGTACTTC. Its protein is CASSLVGLAAYEQYF.

The gene calls are TRBV5-4 and TRBJ1-1, with D tentatively TRBD1 (6 bases). The CDR3 runs to 14 residues. Germline CDR1 is SGHNT and CDR2 is YYREEE (reference sequence). Trimming removed 2 bases at V and 3 bases at J, with 11 bases between. CDR3 coding DNA: TGTGCCAGCAGCTTACAGGGTCTGGACACTGAAGCTTTCTTT. Its protein product is CASSLQGLDTEAFF.

This chain joins TRBV11-2 and TRBJ1-2; 12 positions match TRBD1. V lost 1 base to trimming and J lost 7 bases; unmatched junction nucleotides: 4. The CDR3 is 15 residues long. CDR1 and CDR2 from the germline V gene are SGHAT and FQNNGV. CDR3 nucleotides: TGTGCCAGCAGCTTAGGGGACAGGGGGCTGGCTGGCTACACCTTC. Translating gives CASSLGDRGLAGYTF.

The CDR3 bases are TGTGCCAGTAGTATAGAAGGAGGGAGCGGTAACACCGGGGAGCTGTTTTTT. It specifies CASSIEGGSGNTGELFF. The chain has TRBV19 and TRBJ2-2; D possibly corresponds to TRBD2 (6 bases). The V end was cut by 0 bases, the J end by 2 bases, with 13 bases between. This CDR3 has 17 amino acids. Germline V gene lookup returns CDR1 LNHDA and CDR2 SQIVND (reference sequence).

This clone was counted between two and nine times. The V and J genes are TRBV7-2 and TRBJ2-7; D is unclear. This CDR3 is 11 amino acids long. V lost 8 bases and J 4 bases, leaving 9 bases between the germline ends. Germline V lookup: CDR1 SGHTA, CDR2 FQGNSA. The CDR3 DNA follows: TGTGCCAGCTCTTTACGGTACGAGCAGTACTTC. Amino acids: CASSLRYEQYF. The full variable domain, in which reference TRBV7-2 and TRBJ2-7 provide the parts outside the CDR3, is GAGVSQSPSNKVTEKGKDVELRCDPISGHTALYWYRQSLGQGLEFLIYFQGNSAPDKSGLPSDRFSAERTGGSVSTLTIQRTQQEDSAVYLCASSLRYEQYFGPGTRLTVT.

The J gene is TRBJ2-1, the V gene TRBV5-1, with TRBD2 matching over 13 bases. Germline-derived CDR1 and CDR2 are SGHRS and YFSETQ. The CDR3 length is 17 residues. With V trimmed by 0 bases and J by 6 bases, 6 bases remained unmatched. CDR3 in DNA: TGCGCCAGCAGCTTGGGGCCGGGGACTAGCGGGATCAATGAGCAGTTCTTC. Translating gives CASSLGPGTSGINEQFF.

The V gene is TRBV25-1, the J gene TRBJ1-1; 7 nucleotides agree with TRBD1. J gave up 0 bases and V 7 bases, and 11 bases lay outside the gene matches. Germline V gene lookup returns CDR1 MGHDK and CDR2 SYGVNS. This CDR3 is built from 16 residues. In DNA, the CDR3 is TGTGCCAGCACAACCTCGGTAGGGGGCATGAACACTGAAGCTTTCTTT. This encodes CASTTSVGGMNTEAFF.

This chain joins TRBV30 and TRBJ2-7; D perhaps matches TRBD1 (7 bases). This CDR3 is 14 amino acids long. Germline loops: CDR1 GTSNPN, CDR2 SVGIG (reference sequence). Trimming took off 2 bases at V and 2 bases at J, with 13 bases between the two ends. The CDR3 spells CAWSWQGGPYEQYF. The CDR3, as DNA: TGTGCCTGGAGTTGGCAGGGGGGCCCCTACGAGCAGTACTTC.

This chain links TRBV7-2 with TRBJ1-5; D gene ambiguous. Per germline, CDR1 SGHTA and CDR2 FQGNSA. Trimming removed 8 bases at V and 5 bases at J, with 13 bases between. The CDR3 runs 13 residues. In DNA, the CDR3 is TGTGCCAGCGGCCTGATCCTAGATCAGCCCCAGCATTTT. It encodes CASGLILDQPQHF.

V usage is TRBV11-3 and J usage is TRBJ2-7, with D possibly matching TRBD2 (6 bases). The CDR3 has 14 residues. Trimming stripped 4 bases from V and 2 bases from J, with 12 bases between. The germline gives CDR1 SGHNT, CDR2 YENEEA. The CDR3 DNA reads as TGTGCCAGCAGCTACGGCGGGGCCACCTACGAGCAGTACTTC. Its translation: CASSYGGATYEQYF.

The CDR3 DNA is TGTGCCAGCAGTTTATTTGCGCAGGGGGGAACTAACTATGGCTACACCTTC. This encodes CASSLFAQGGTNYGYTF. J is TRBJ1-2 and V is TRBV27; the match to TRBD1 covers 7 bases. V was pared by 1 base and J by 0 bases, with 8 bases of the junction left unmatched. This CDR3 contains 17 residues. The germline V gene encodes CDR1 MNHEY and CDR2 SMNVEV (reference sequence).

The chain carries TRBV6-5 and TRBJ1-1; TRBD1 matches 7 bases. This CDR3 region has 15 residues. The germline V gene has CDR1 MNHEY and CDR2 SVGAGI. Trimming removed 5 bases from V and 5 bases from J; junction bases left unmatched: 11. CDR3 sequence: CASSQTRGRGTEAFF. CDR3 nucleotide sequence: TGTGCCAGCAGTCAGACCAGGGGGAGAGGGACTGAAGCTTTCTTT.

V and J are TRBV19 and TRBJ2-7; 8 positions match TRBD2. V lost 4 bases to trimming and J lost 6 bases; unmatched junction nucleotides: 8. Looked up from germline, CDR1 is LNHDA and CDR2 is SQIVND (reference sequence). The CDR3 length is 14 residues. Written as DNA, the CDR3 is TGTGCCAGTAGTACGCCGGGACTAGTAAGCGAGCAGTACTTC. This sequence encodes CASSTPGLVSEQYF.

The chain couples TRBV28 to TRBJ1-3, with 8 bases fitting TRBD1. The V and J ends lost 5 bases and 3 bases, in that order; junction bases with no gene match: 0. This CDR3 is 13 amino acids long. Germline-derived CDR1 and CDR2 are MDHEN and SYDVKM. The CDR3 DNA reads as TGTGCCAGCAGTGACAGGGGTGGAAACACCATATATTTT. This translates into CASSDRGGNTIYF.

The J gene is TRBJ1-1, the V gene TRBV28; 7 bases agree with TRBD1. CDR3 size: 12 residues. V was clipped by 7 bases and J by 6 bases; unmatched bases: 5. CDR1 and CDR2 from the germline V gene are MDHEN and SYDVKM. CDR3 protein: CASKGGRAEAFF. CDR3 nucleotides: TGTGCCAGCAAAGGGGGCCGGGCTGAAGCTTTCTTT.

The chain joins TRBV30 to TRBJ2-7, with 10 bases identical to TRBD2. CDR3 size: 16 residues. CDR1 and CDR2 from the germline V gene are GTSNPN and SVGIG (reference sequence). After removal of 4 bases from V and 0 bases from J, the junction contained 9 bases not matched to a gene. The CDR3 region is CAWMGLAGAHSYEQYF. The DNA for the CDR3 is TGTGCCTGGATGGGGCTAGCGGGAGCCCACTCCTACGAGCAGTACTTC. Full variable domain (missing parts from reference TRBV30 and TRBJ2-7): SQTIHQWPATLVQPVGSPLSLECTVEGTSNPNLYWYRQAAGRGLQLLFYSVGIGQISSEVPQNLSASRPQDRQFILSSKKLLLSDSGFYLCAWMGLAGAHSYEQYFGPGTRLTVT.

The V gene is TRBV5-5, the J gene TRBJ1-1, with a possible D match to TRBD1 (6 bases). The CDR3 covers 13 residues. CDR1 and CDR2 from the germline V gene are SGHKS and YYEKEE (reference sequence). Trimming removed 2 bases from V and 3 bases from J, with 8 bases in between. The CDR3 bases are TGTGCCAGCAGCTTACAGGGTCACACTGAAGCTTTCTTT. Amino acids: CASSLQGHTEAFF. The full variable domain, its missing parts supplied by reference TRBV5-5 and TRBJ1-1, is DAGVTQSPTHLIKTRGQQVTLRCSPISGHKSVSWYQQVLGQGPQFIFQYYEKEERGRGNFPDRFSARQFPNYSSELNVNALLLGDSALYLCASSLQGHTEAFFGQGTRLTVV.

The chain has TRBV5-1 and TRBJ2-7; D is possibly TRBD2 (5 bases). CDR1 and CDR2 (germline): SGHRS, YFSETQ. The CDR3 is made up of 13 amino acids. Trimming removed 3 bases from V and 4 bases from J, with 11 bases in between. The CDR3 coding sequence is TGCGCCAGCAGCTCGGGAACCGCTTACGAGCAGTACTTC. Residues: CASSSGTAYEQYF.

CDR3 nucleotides: TGTGCCAGCAGTTACAAACAGGTGGGGGATACGCAGTATTTT. This gives the protein CASSYKQVGDTQYF. The chain employs TRBV6-2 or TRBV6-3 and TRBJ2-3, with D perhaps matching TRBD1 (5 bases). The CDR3 is 14 amino acids. Germline assignment: CDR1 MNHEY and CDR2 SVGEGT. The V and J ends lost 2 bases and 6 bases respectively, with 12 bases between them.

The chain has TRBV11-2 and TRBJ1-3, with D possibly TRBD1 on 6 matching bases. Germline CDR1 is SGHAT and CDR2 is FQNNGV. The CDR3 runs 14 residues. Trimming removed 5 bases at V and 3 bases at J, with 11 bases between. The CDR3 protein is CASSPDRLGNTIYF. CDR3 sequence (DNA): TGTGCCAGCAGCCCGGACAGACTTGGAAACACCATATATTTT.

This chain uses TRBV10-3 with TRBJ2-3; D is ambiguous. Looked up from germline, CDR1 is ENHRY and CDR2 is SYGVKD. CDR3 length: 12 amino acids. The ends were cut back, 6 bases at V and 4 bases at J, with 8 bases in the middle. The CDR3 DNA sequence: TGTGCCATCAGCATCAGATCAGATACGCAGTATTTT. It is translated as CAISIRSDTQYF.

This clone showed up just once. The J gene is TRBJ2-3, the V gene TRBV6-1; D is perhaps TRBD1 (6 bases). Between the trimmed V and J ends, which lost 2 bases and 2 bases, there was a span of 11 bases. Germline values: CDR1 MNHNS, CDR2 SASEGT. The CDR3 extends over 15 amino acids. In DNA form, the CDR3 reads TGTGCCAGCAGTGAATGGACAGAACTCACAGATACGCAGTATTTT. This encodes CASSEWTELTDTQYF.

This clone was counted between two and nine times. The CDR3 protein is CASSSTGGTEAFF. The CDR3 coding sequence is TGCGCCAGCAGCTCCACGGGGGGCACTGAAGCTTTCTTT. J is TRBJ1-1 and V is TRBV5-1; the D gene is possibly TRBD1 (5 bases). There are 13 residues in the CDR3. V lost 3 bases to trimming and J lost 4 bases, with 10 bases between them. Per germline, CDR1 SGHRS and CDR2 YFSETQ.